These 29 T cell receptor beta chains were sequenced from one sample in a study of beta chain features in type 1 diabetes. Study-wide points: There was a moderate but significant shortening of TCRB CDR3s in all four CD4+ subsets of Type 1 diabetes patients.

The antigens these receptors bind are not known. The sequenced template was cDNA made from the entire isolated RNA. TCRdb's table, derived via immunoSEQ multiplex PCR, lists solely in-frame clones and lacks some. The sample includes about 160,000 clones, approximately 8% seen only once; the top ten take approximately 0.87%. Sequencing was performed on central memory CD4+ T cells from blood. All receptors derive from a middle-aged woman with type 1 diabetes.

In the case of this clone: One junction end does not reproduce the germline sequence, and a read error may be involved. The chain recombines TRBV2 with TRBJ2-1; a weak D match, TRBD1 (6 bases). The CDR3 has 12 amino acids. The germline V gene encodes CDR1 SNHLY and CDR2 FYNNEI. The CDR3 nucleotides are TGTGCCAGCAGCGAGACCCGGGACAAGGCGGTCTTC. It encodes CASSETRDKAVF.

This rearrangement joins TRBV30 to TRBJ2-5; 8 bases map to TRBD1. The CDR3 totals 15 residues. V shed 3 bases and J 2 bases; nucleotides not matched to a gene: 8. CDR1 is GTSNPN and CDR2 is SVGIG in the germline V gene (reference sequence). CDR3 nucleotide sequence: TGTGCCTGGAGCAGGGGACAGGAGGTACAAGAGACCCAGTACTTC. It translates to CAWSRGQEVQETQYF. Combining the CDR3 with reference TRBV30 and TRBJ2-5 gives the whole variable domain SQTIHQWPATLVQPVGSPLSLECTVEGTSNPNLYWYRQAAGRGLQLLFYSVGIGQISSEVPQNLSASRPQDRQFILSSKKLLLSDSGFYLCAWSRGQEVQETQYFGPGTRLLVL.

This clone was observed a handful of times. This chain uses TRBV29-1 with TRBJ2-5, with a weak D call TRBD2 (6 bases). The J call is doubtful: the DNA matches TRBJ2-7 better. This CDR3 is built from 11 residues. The germline V gene encodes CDR1 SQVTM and CDR2 ANQGSEA. In nucleotides, the CDR3 is TGCAGCGTCGGAGGGGATGGCGAGCAGTACTTC. Translated, it gives CSVGGDGEQYF.

The genes are TRBV9 and TRBJ2-7; weak D call: TRBD1 (6 bases). Deletions cut 0 bases from V and 2 bases from J, with 18 bases between. The CDR3 length is 17 residues. From germline, CDR1 is SGDLS and CDR2 YYNGEE. The CDR3: CASSVGDVGQQPYEQYF. The CDR3 DNA follows: TGTGCCAGCAGCGTAGGGGATGTTGGACAGCAGCCCTACGAGCAGTACTTC.

This clone was picked up many times. V gene TRBV10-3 combines with J gene TRBJ2-3, with D possibly being TRBD2 (6 bases). CDR1 and CDR2 from the germline V gene are ENHRY and SYGVKD. Trimming removed 9 bases at V and 2 bases at J, with 12 bases between. The CDR3 loop spans 13 amino acids. The CDR3 reads CAMQGGYTDTQYF. The CDR3 DNA follows: TGTGCCATGCAGGGAGGCTACACAGATACGCAGTATTTT.

This clone was counted at least ten times. The CDR3, as DNA: TGTGCCAGCATTCCCCAGCGGGGGGGCTCCTACGAGCAGTACTTC. Translating gives CASIPQRGGSYEQYF. The V and J genes are TRBV2 and TRBJ2-7; 10 bases map to TRBD2. V shed 7 bases and J 0 bases; nucleotides not matched to a gene: 6. The CDR3 runs 15 residues. Germline CDR1 SNHLY, CDR2 FYNNEI.

The gene calls are TRBV7-6 and TRBJ1-5; D is uncertain. V lost 1 base and J 6 bases, leaving 7 bases between the germline ends. Germline V CDR1 and CDR2: SGHVS, FNYEAQ. The CDR3 contains 13 residues. CDR3 bases: TGTGCCAGCAGCTTAGGTAGCGGTCAGCCCCAGCATTTT. Translated, it gives CASSLGSGQPQHF.

The chain joins TRBV4-2 to TRBJ1-2, with D unclear. With 0 bases removed from V and 4 bases from J, the gap between germline ends came to 15 bases. CDR3 length: 16 amino acids. Germline CDR1 is LGHNA and CDR2 is YNFKEQ. This CDR3 is CASSQDRLIGVYGYTF. CDR3 bases: TGTGCCAGCAGCCAAGATCGCCTCATAGGAGTCTATGGCTACACCTTC.

This clone was observed many times. The genes are TRBV5-1 and TRBJ1-3; 9 nucleotides align to TRBD1. The ends lost 4 bases at V and 2 bases at J; junction bases unmatched: 1. CDR3 size: 14 residues. From germline, CDR1 is SGHRS and CDR2 YFSETQ. CDR3 DNA sequence: TGCGCCAGCAGCCGGACAGGGGCTGGAAACACCATATATTTT. This encodes CASSRTGAGNTIYF.

This clone was counted between two and nine times. The chain employs TRBV7-6 and TRBJ2-7, with a tentative D call TRBD1 (5 bases). V was trimmed by 0 bases and J by 5 bases, leaving 14 bases between them. CDR1 and CDR2 from the germline V gene are SGHVS and FNYEAQ. The CDR3 is made up of 15 amino acids. The CDR3 region is CASSLALTGLDEQYF. For the CDR3, the DNA is TGTGCCAGCAGCTTAGCGTTAACAGGTTTGGACGAGCAGTACTTC.

The genes are TRBV27 and TRBJ2-6; D is ambiguous. The V and J ends lost 5 bases and 4 bases respectively, with 15 bases between them. This CDR3 region has 16 residues. Per germline, CDR1 MNHEY and CDR2 SMNVEV (reference sequence). Written as DNA, the CDR3 is TGTGCCAGCAGTCTCGCTAGTGGATTGGGGGCCAACGTCCTGACTTTC. This codes for CASSLASGLGANVLTF.

This clone has more than one count but fewer than ten. One end of the junction is discordant with germline, which a read error may explain. The chain joins TRBV20-1 to TRBJ2-4; 7 bases fit TRBD1. CDR3 length: 10 residues. Germline values: CDR1 DFQATT, CDR2 SNEGSKA (reference sequence). This CDR3 reads CSAGDRGGNF. As DNA, the CDR3 is TGCAGTGCTGGGGACAGAGGAGGTAACTTC.

This sequence joins TRBV4-1 and TRBJ1-2; no definite D call. This CDR3 is built from 16 residues. Trimming took 2 bases from V and 1 from J, leaving 14 bases between them. The germline gives CDR1 MGHRA, CDR2 YSYEKL. This CDR3 is CASSQLSQKNNYGYTF. The CDR3 DNA reads as TGCGCCAGCAGCCAATTATCACAGAAAAATAACTATGGCTACACCTTC.

The rearrangement uses TRBV28 and TRBJ2-7, with TRBD1 matching over 8 bases. V shed 6 bases, J shed 9 bases, and the junction held 16 bases outside the gene matches. Germline CDR1 MDHEN, CDR2 SYDVKM. This CDR3 has 15 amino acids. Here the CDR3 DNA reads TGTGCCAGCAGCCGGAACAGGGGGGACCTACGAGCGCAGTACTTC. Translation: CASSRNRGDLRAQYF. The complete variable domain, with remaining parts taken from reference TRBV28 and TRBJ2-7, reads DVKVTQSSRYLVKRTGEKVFLECVQDMDHENMFWYRQDPGLGLRLIYFSYDVKMKEKGDIPEGYSVSREKKERFSLILESASTNQTSMYLCASSRNRGDLRAQYFGPGTRLTVT.

The table lists this clone with a few counts. The CDR3 spells CASSLEGQGGQPQHF. The CDR3, as DNA: TGTGCCAGCAGCTTGGAAGGACAGGGAGGCCAGCCCCAGCATTTT. The chain is built from TRBV7-2 and TRBJ1-5, with 8 bases identical to TRBD1. From germline, CDR1 is SGHTA and CDR2 FQGNSA. CDR3 length equals 15 residues. V gave up 3 bases and J gave up 7 bases; unmatched junction bases: 8.

The rearrangement joins TRBV14 to TRBJ2-1; 11 bases line up with TRBD2. The germline V gene encodes CDR1 SGHDN and CDR2 FVKESK. This CDR3 has 15 amino acids. V dropped 5 bases and J dropped 9; count of bases not matched to a gene: 9. The CDR3: CASSALAGVWGEQFF. The CDR3, as DNA: TGTGCCAGCAGCGCACTAGCGGGGGTTTGGGGTGAGCAGTTCTTC.

The rearrangement joins TRBV9 to TRBJ2-2; D may be TRBD1 (6 bases). The CDR3 is made up of 16 amino acids. Germline loops: CDR1 SGDLS, CDR2 YYNGEE. The ends were cut back, 4 bases at V and 4 bases at J, with 17 bases in the middle. CDR3 DNA sequence: TGTGCCAGCAGCCGGGACAACCTTGCGGCCACCGGGGAGCTGTTTTTT. Translation: CASSRDNLAATGELFF. The full variable domain, with the rest looked up from reference TRBV9 and TRBJ2-2, is DSGVTQTPKHLITATGQRVTLRCSPRSGDLSVYWYQQSLDQGLQFLIQYYNGEERAKGNILERFSAQQFPDLHSELNLSSLELGDSALYFCASSRDNLAATGELFFGEGSRLTVL.

The chain couples TRBV5-1 to TRBJ2-1, with D tentatively TRBD2 (6 bases). CDR1 and CDR2 (germline): SGHRS, YFSETQ. CDR3 length: 15 amino acids. Between the trimmed V and J ends, which lost 4 bases and 8 bases, there was a span of 19 bases. The CDR3 reads CASSAGTAPGHEQFF. Written as DNA, the CDR3 is TGCGCCAGCAGCGCCGGGACTGCCCCAGGGCATGAGCAGTTCTTC.

This clone has only a few counts. The rearrangement uses TRBV9 and TRBJ2-5; TRBD1 matches 8 bases. The V gene end was trimmed by 3 bases and the J gene end by 4 bases; junction bases not matched to a gene: 5. The CDR3 totals 14 residues. CDR1 and CDR2 from the germline V gene are SGDLS and YYNGEE. The CDR3 spells CASSGTGIGETQYF. Here the CDR3 DNA reads TGTGCCAGCAGCGGGACAGGGATCGGAGAGACCCAGTACTTC.

V is TRBV27 and J is TRBJ2-5, with 9 positions matching TRBD1. Looked up from germline, CDR1 is MNHEY and CDR2 is SMNVEV (reference sequence). V gave up 6 bases and J gave up 2 bases; unmatched junction bases: 10. There are 16 residues in the CDR3. CDR3 amino acids: CASRAGTGQGQETQYF. DNA of the CDR3: TGTGCCAGCAGAGCCGGGACAGGGCAGGGGCAAGAGACCCAGTACTTC.

CDR3 amino acids: CASSLGQINEKLFF. CDR3 in DNA: TGCGCCAGCAGCTTGGGACAGATCAATGAAAAACTGTTTTTT. V and J are TRBV5-1 and TRBJ1-4, with D maybe TRBD1 (5 bases). The ends were cut back, 0 bases at V and 5 bases at J, with 8 bases in the middle. The CDR3 spans 14 residues. CDR1 is SGHRS, CDR2 YFSETQ, per germline.

This clone was counted only a few times. The chain has TRBV5-6 and TRBJ1-1, with a weak D call TRBD1 (5 bases). The germline CDR1 and CDR2 sequences are SGHDT and YYEEEE. The CDR3 spans 12 residues. V dropped 3 bases and J dropped 8 bases, with 11 bases sitting between them. The chain's CDR3 is CASSSGPGEAFF. The CDR3 nucleotides read TGTGCCAGCAGCTCCGGGCCAGGGGAAGCTTTCTTT.

V is TRBV19 and J is TRBJ2-5, with 11 bases identical to TRBD2. The junction had 12 bases not matched to a gene; V was cut back by 5 bases and J by 4 bases. The CDR3 is 17 amino acids. From germline, CDR1 is LNHDA and CDR2 SQIVND (reference sequence). In nucleotides, the CDR3 is TGTGCCAGTAGTGGGAGATATCTAGCGGGAGGAAGAGAGACCCAGTACTTC. Protein sequence: CASSGRYLAGGRETQYF.

This clone appeared a few times. The rearrangement links TRBV18 to TRBJ2-1; 7 bases line up with TRBD2. CDR3 length equals 16 residues. V lost 0 bases, J lost 2 bases, and 4 bases stayed unmatched. Germline lookup yields CDR1 KGHSH and CDR2 LQKENI. The CDR3 spells CASSPPGGSAYNEQFF. Written as DNA, the CDR3 is TGTGCCAGCTCACCACCGGGCGGGAGCGCCTACAATGAGCAGTTCTTC.

In its sample, this clone was seen a few times. This sequence joins TRBV5-1 and TRBJ1-2; TRBD1 is a possible D gene (6 bases). Germline V gives CDR1 SGHRS, CDR2 YFSETQ. The CDR3 length is 13 residues. Deletions cut 2 bases from V and 6 bases from J, with 11 bases between. The CDR3 nucleotides read TGCGCCAGCAGCTTAACAGGGTTCGATGGCTACACCTTC. It codes for CASSLTGFDGYTF.

V gene TRBV6-5 combines with J gene TRBJ1-2; D call uncertain. CDR3 length: 15 amino acids. V gave up 6 bases and J gave up 4 bases, with 18 bases separating them. The germline CDR1 and CDR2 sequences are MNHEY and SVGAGI. CDR3 loop: CASSNPSMGPYGYTF. For the CDR3, the DNA is TGTGCCAGCAGCAACCCAAGCATGGGCCCCTATGGCTACACCTTC.

The chain combines TRBV4-1 with TRBJ2-2; no definite D call. V dropped 4 bases and J dropped 1 base, with 10 bases sitting between them. This CDR3 comprises 15 residues. Germline loops: CDR1 MGHRA, CDR2 YSYEKL. The CDR3 region is CASSLLSQNTGELFF. DNA of the CDR3: TGCGCCAGCAGCCTCCTTTCACAGAACACCGGGGAGCTGTTTTTT.

This chain uses TRBV7-2 with TRBJ2-1; D unresolved. V lost 5 bases and J 4 bases, leaving 9 bases between the germline ends. This CDR3 comprises 13 residues. Germline CDR1 and CDR2: SGHTA and FQGNSA. The CDR3 protein is CASSEERYNEQFF. The CDR3 nucleotides read TGTGCCAGCAGCGAGGAACGATACAATGAGCAGTTCTTC.

The chain recombines TRBV7-2 with TRBJ2-1, with TRBD2 identical over 7 bases. There are 12 residues in the CDR3. V lost 4 bases to trimming and J lost 10 bases; unmatched junction nucleotides: 4. Germline V CDR1 and CDR2: SGHTA, FQGNSA. CDR3 sequence (DNA): TGTGCCAGCAGCTCCACTAGCGTCGAGCAGTTCTTC. It translates to CASSSTSVEQFF.